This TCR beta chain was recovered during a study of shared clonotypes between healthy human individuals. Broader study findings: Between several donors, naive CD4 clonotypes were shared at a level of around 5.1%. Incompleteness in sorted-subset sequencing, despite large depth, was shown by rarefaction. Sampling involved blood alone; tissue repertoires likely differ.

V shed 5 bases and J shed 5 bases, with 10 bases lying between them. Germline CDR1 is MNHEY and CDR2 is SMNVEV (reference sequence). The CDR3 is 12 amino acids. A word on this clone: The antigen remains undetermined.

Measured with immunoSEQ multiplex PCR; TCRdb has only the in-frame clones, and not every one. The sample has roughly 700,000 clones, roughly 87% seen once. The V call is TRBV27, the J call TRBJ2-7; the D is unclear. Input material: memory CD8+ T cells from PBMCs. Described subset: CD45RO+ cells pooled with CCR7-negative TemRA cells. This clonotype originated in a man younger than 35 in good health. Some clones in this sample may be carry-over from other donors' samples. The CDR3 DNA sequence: TGTGCCAGCAGTCGGACGGCGGACGAGCAGTACTTC. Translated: CASSRTADEQYF.